Following are 30 T cell receptor beta chains from one sample sequenced in a study of response to subunit inactivated influenza vaccine. TCRdb re-called the RT-PCR reads through MiXCR, storing one row per CDR3 protein. The sample lists around 500,000 distinct CDR3 sequences; about a tenth were seen once. The material was PBMCs from blood, obtained 45 days after vaccination. The receptors shown here come from a man in his fifties or sixties who received an inactivated influenza vaccine.

Remarks on this clonotype: With a much larger clone just one base away, this may be a read error. This chain joins TRBV10-3 and TRBJ2-7; 10 positions agree with TRBD2. The germline V gene has CDR1 ENHRY and CDR2 SYGVKD. Unmatched junction bases numbered 10, after V lost 3 bases and J lost 5 bases. This CDR3 comprises 16 residues. The CDR3 is CAISEPGLARGDEQYF. The CDR3 DNA sequence: TGTGCCATCAGTGAACCGGGACTAGCGAGAGGCGACGAGCAGTACTTC.

The chain links TRBV5-1 to TRBJ2-3, with 9 nucleotides matching TRBD2. There are 19 residues in the CDR3. Losses at the gene ends were 0 bases for V and 5 bases for J; bases not matched to a gene: 16. Germline V gene data show CDR1 as SGHRS and CDR2 as YFSETQ. In DNA, the CDR3 is TGCGCCAGCAGCTTGGACCCCTTCCTAGCGGGGCCTTCGGGAGATACGCAGTATTTT. Translation gives CASSLDPFLAGPSGDTQYF.

The chain couples TRBV12-3 or TRBV12-4 to TRBJ1-4; D unclear. Trimming cost V 5 bases and J 2 bases, with 9 bases left between them. CDR3 length: 14 residues. CDR3 sequence (DNA): TGTGCCAGCAGTGATTGGGTGACTAATGAAAAACTGTTTTTT. Protein product: CASSDWVTNEKLFF.

This clonotype turned up a few times. The V and J genes are TRBV12-3 or TRBV12-4 and TRBJ2-5, with 11 nucleotides matching TRBD2. J gave up 7 bases and V 5 bases, and 0 bases lay outside the gene matches. This CDR3 spans 12 amino acids. The CDR3 coding sequence is TGTGCCAGCAGTGGGACTAGCGGGACCCAGTACTTC. Amino acids: CASSGTSGTQYF.

CDR3 nucleotide sequence: TGCAGCGTTGTCGGAACGAACACCGGGGAGCTGTTTTTT. This sequence encodes CSVVGTNTGELFF. The chain couples TRBV29-1 to TRBJ2-2; D unresolved. Germline-derived CDR1 and CDR2 are SQVTM and ANQGSEA. The V gene lost 4 bases and the J gene lost 0 bases, with 6 bases spanning the gap. The CDR3 is made up of 13 amino acids.

The J gene is TRBJ2-1, the V gene TRBV6-2 or TRBV6-3; a weak D match, TRBD1 (5 bases). The germline V and J ends were trimmed by 2 bases and 8 bases, with 16 bases remaining between them. The CDR3 sequence is 15 residues long. The V gene's germline CDR1 is MNHEY and CDR2 SVGEGT. This chain's CDR3 is CASSYPGSLGDEQFF. The CDR3 nucleotides read TGTGCCAGCAGTTACCCAGGGTCGCTGGGCGATGAGCAGTTCTTC.

This clonotype was counted a few times. This chain connects TRBV20-1 to TRBJ2-7; 8 bases are a match to TRBD1. Germline-derived CDR1 and CDR2 are DFQATT and SNEGSKA (reference sequence). The V and J ends lost 6 bases and 4 bases, in that order; junction bases with no gene match: 11. The CDR3 extends over 14 amino acids. The CDR3 protein is CSAPMDRAPYEQYF. The CDR3 region has the DNA TGCAGTGCCCCCATGGACAGGGCGCCGTACGAGCAGTACTTC.

In this sample, this clonotype turned up many times. V is TRBV27 and J is TRBJ1-5; D is undetermined. The CDR3 is 13 amino acids. Germline V CDR1 and CDR2: MNHEY, SMNVEV (reference sequence). V was pared by 5 bases and J by 2 bases, with 7 bases between. CDR3: CASSHGRNQPQHF. CDR3 DNA: TGTGCCAGCAGTCACGGACGCAATCAGCCCCAGCATTTT.

In this sample, this clonotype turned up a few times. The chain employs TRBV5-1 and TRBJ2-7; possibly TRBD1 for D (6 bases). Germline CDR1 and CDR2: SGHRS and YFSETQ. V dropped 0 bases and J dropped 4 bases, with 11 bases sitting between them. CDR3 length: 14 amino acids. This CDR3 is CASSLAIGGYEQYF. CDR3 sequence (DNA): TGCGCCAGCAGCTTGGCGATAGGGGGATACGAGCAGTACTTC.

This chain uses TRBV12-3 or TRBV12-4 with TRBJ2-3; the D gene is possibly TRBD2 (6 bases). Between the trimmed V and J ends, which lost 3 bases and 5 bases, there was a span of 12 bases. The CDR3 consists of 14 residues. CDR3 coding DNA: TGTGCCAGCAGTTTCGGAGGGCCAGGAGATACGCAGTATTTT. Residues: CASSFGGPGDTQYF.

This clonotype occurred a few times. The rearrangement joins TRBV3-1 to TRBJ2-2; D gene ambiguous. Trimming took 1 base from V and 2 from J, leaving 5 bases between them. Germline loops: CDR1 LGHDT, CDR2 YNNKEL (reference sequence). This CDR3 spans 14 amino acids. CDR3 protein: CASSQGINTGELFF. In nucleotides, the CDR3 is TGTGCCAGCAGCCAAGGGATCAACACCGGGGAGCTGTTTTTT.

This clonotype was counted ten times or more. The chain uses TRBV12-3 or TRBV12-4 and TRBJ2-2; TRBD2 matches at 12 bases. The V segment lost 6 bases and the J segment 7 bases; nucleotides outside the gene matches: 6. CDR3 size: 15 residues. Written as DNA, the CDR3 is TGTGCCAGCAGCACCCTAGCGGGAGGGTTCGGGGAGCTGTTTTTT. As protein: CASSTLAGGFGELFF.

This clonotype was counted many times. The chain employs TRBV7-9 and TRBJ1-2, with a weak D call TRBD1 (5 bases). There are 13 residues in the CDR3. CDR1 is SEHNR, CDR2 FQNEAQ, per germline (reference sequence). Trimming removed 8 bases at V and 4 bases at J, with 14 bases between. The CDR3 is CASAEGAFYGYTF. The CDR3 nucleotides read TGTGCCAGCGCGGAAGGGGCCTTCTATGGCTACACCTTC.

This clonotype has ten or more counts. V is TRBV6-1 and J is TRBJ2-3; D is unclear. Germline V gene sequence: CDR1 MNHNS, CDR2 SASEGT. This CDR3 contains 16 residues. The V gene lost 6 bases and the J gene lost 0 bases, with 16 bases spanning the gap. CDR3 nucleotide sequence: TGTGCCAGCAGCATCGTCAGTGCGCGGAGCACAGATACGCAGTATTTT. This gives the protein CASSIVSARSTDTQYF.

The chain joins TRBV4-1 to TRBJ2-7; D may be TRBD1 or TRBD2 (5 bases each). V was shortened by 4 bases and J by 0 bases, with 16 bases between the two germline ends. CDR1 is MGHRA and CDR2 is YSYEKL in the germline V gene. The CDR3 has 16 residues. CDR3 protein: CASSRVGAGSSYEQYF. The DNA of the CDR3 is TGCGCCAGCAGCCGAGTTGGGGCTGGGAGCTCCTACGAGCAGTACTTC.

The chain employs TRBV6-2 or TRBV6-3 and TRBJ2-5; D is perhaps TRBD2 (6 bases). The CDR3 spans 16 residues. Germline V CDR1 and CDR2: MNHEY, SVGEGT. Trimming pared 6 bases from V and 4 bases from J, leaving 21 bases between. CDR3 residues: CASSLGLGLTGETQYF. The CDR3 bases are TGTGCCAGCAGCCTAGGGCTAGGACTAACGGGAGAGACCCAGTACTTC.

The genes are TRBV12-3 or TRBV12-4 and TRBJ1-5; D not resolved. CDR3 length: 13 amino acids. Trimming cost V 6 bases and J 0 bases, with 6 bases left between them. This CDR3 reads CASSWTSNQPQHF. Here the CDR3 DNA reads TGTGCCAGCAGCTGGACTAGCAATCAGCCCCAGCATTTT.

The chain links TRBV6-1 to TRBJ2-7, with 10 bases matching TRBD1. The CDR3 covers 13 residues. Looked up from germline, CDR1 is MNHNS and CDR2 is SASEGT. V lost 6 bases and J lost 4; bases outside the gene matches: 3. CDR3 protein: CASRGTGVYEQYF. CDR3 bases: TGTGCCAGCAGAGGGACAGGGGTGTACGAGCAGTACTTC.

This rearrangement joins TRBV4-3 to TRBJ2-3; D gene uncertain. V shed 0 bases and J shed 5 bases, with 12 bases lying between them. Germline CDR1 and CDR2: LGHNA and YSLEER. The CDR3 contains 15 residues. The CDR3 nucleotides read TGCGCCAGCAGCCAAGATTTTCCGAGTGAAGATACGCAGTATTTT. Its protein is CASSQDFPSEDTQYF.

This clonotype turned up a few times. The rearrangement links TRBV5-6 to TRBJ1-1, with a possible D match to TRBD1 (6 bases). Deletions cut 2 bases from V and 0 bases from J, with 17 bases between. The germline V gene encodes CDR1 SGHDT and CDR2 YYEEEE. The CDR3 extends over 17 amino acids. In DNA form, the CDR3 reads TGTGCCAGCAGCTTTGTAGAGGGGGGTTTCATGAACACTGAAGCTTTCTTT. Its translation: CASSFVEGGFMNTEAFF.

This chain links TRBV5-1 with TRBJ1-2, with TRBD1 as a possible D gene (5 bases). Looked up from germline, CDR1 is SGHRS and CDR2 is YFSETQ. Trimming took 4 bases from V and 5 from J, leaving 21 bases between them. CDR3 size: 16 residues. The CDR3 DNA is TGCGCCAGCAGCCCCGACCCCGGCAGGGCGGTATATGGCTACACCTTC. Residues: CASSPDPGRAVYGYTF.

This rearrangement joins TRBV18 to TRBJ1-1; tentative D call: TRBD1 (6 bases). CDR3 length: 14 residues. Trimming left V 4 bases short and J 6 bases short, with 15 bases between. Germline values: CDR1 KGHSH, CDR2 LQKENI. The CDR3 sequence is CASSRSWTEAEAFF. The CDR3 DNA reads as TGTGCCAGCTCACGATCTTGGACAGAGGCTGAAGCTTTCTTT.

This clonotype has more than one count but fewer than ten. The chain links TRBV12-3 or TRBV12-4 to TRBJ2-2; D might be TRBD2 (6 bases). The length of the CDR3 is 14 residues. Trimming pared 7 bases from V and 4 bases from J, leaving 13 bases between. CDR3 sequence (DNA): TGTGCCAGCACCCCCGCGGGGCCCACCGGGGAGCTGTTTTTT. It is translated as CASTPAGPTGELFF.

The chain combines TRBV3-1 with TRBJ2-1; 9 bases match TRBD2. Germline CDR1 LGHDT, CDR2 YNNKEL (reference sequence). The CDR3 covers 17 residues. Trimming at V came to 4 bases and at J to 2 bases, leaving 9 bases not matched to a gene. As DNA, the CDR3 is TGTGCCAGCAGCCCCTTTAGCGGGAGTGGCGCCTACAATGAGCAGTTCTTC. It codes for CASSPFSGSGAYNEQFF.

The V gene is TRBV4-1, the J gene TRBJ2-3; the D is unclear. From germline, CDR1 is MGHRA and CDR2 YSYEKL. The V end lost 0 bases, the J end lost 1 base, and 17 bases lay between the germline ends. This CDR3 has 18 residues. The CDR3 DNA follows: TGCGCCAGCAGCCAAGAAAAGGTCGGGCCCCCGGGCACAGATACGCAGTATTTT. Encoded protein: CASSQEKVGPPGTDTQYF.

This clonotype has a handful of counts. V usage is TRBV7-2 and J usage is TRBJ1-1, with D maybe TRBD1 (6 bases). The CDR3 is made up of 14 amino acids. Germline V lookup: CDR1 SGHTA, CDR2 FQGNSA. The V and J ends lost 8 bases and 5 bases respectively, with 18 bases between them. The CDR3 here is CASWGGALRTEAFF. The DNA of the CDR3 is TGTGCCAGCTGGGGGGGGGCGCTGAGGACTGAAGCTTTCTTT.

The chain couples TRBV10-1 to TRBJ2-1; D may be TRBD2 (5 bases). Trimming removed 3 bases from V and 7 bases from J, with 7 bases in between. CDR1 is WNHNN, CDR2 SYGVQD, per germline (reference sequence). This CDR3 has 12 residues. For the CDR3, the DNA is TGCGCCAGCAGTGAAAGGGAGAATGAGCAGTTCTTC. Protein sequence: CASSERENEQFF.

The chain joins TRBV4-3 to TRBJ1-3, with unresolved D. Germline CDR1 reads LGHNA; CDR2 reads YSLEER. This CDR3 spans 15 amino acids. V gave up 6 bases and J gave up 0 bases, with 12 bases separating them. CDR3 DNA sequence: TGCGCCAGCAGGAAGACGGAGGCCTCTGGAAACACCATATATTTT. This encodes CASRKTEASGNTIYF.

As to this clonotype: One end of the junction varies from germline; a read error may be responsible. The chain recombines TRBV2 with TRBJ2-7; 10 bases line up with TRBD1. The length of the CDR3 is 12 residues. CDR1 is SNHLY and CDR2 is FYNNEI in the germline V gene. CDR3 residues: CASSVDRGLASF. As DNA, the CDR3 is TGTGCCAGCAGTGTCGACAGGGGGCTAGCCTCCTTC.

The chain joins TRBV7-9 to TRBJ2-7, with D possibly matching TRBD1 (6 bases). Trimming removed 5 bases at V and 6 bases at J, with 11 bases between. CDR3 length: 12 residues. From germline, CDR1 is SEHNR and CDR2 FQNEAQ (reference sequence). This chain's CDR3 is CASSLDRIEQYF. CDR3 DNA: TGTGCCAGCAGCCTGGACAGAATCGAGCAGTACTTC. The full variable domain, its missing parts supplied by reference TRBV7-9 and TRBJ2-7, is DTGVSQNPRHKITKRGQNVTFRCDPISEHNRLYWYRQTLGQGPEFLTYFQNEAQLEKSRLLSDRFSAERPKGSFSTLEIQRTEQGDSAMYLCASSLDRIEQYFGPGTRLTVT.